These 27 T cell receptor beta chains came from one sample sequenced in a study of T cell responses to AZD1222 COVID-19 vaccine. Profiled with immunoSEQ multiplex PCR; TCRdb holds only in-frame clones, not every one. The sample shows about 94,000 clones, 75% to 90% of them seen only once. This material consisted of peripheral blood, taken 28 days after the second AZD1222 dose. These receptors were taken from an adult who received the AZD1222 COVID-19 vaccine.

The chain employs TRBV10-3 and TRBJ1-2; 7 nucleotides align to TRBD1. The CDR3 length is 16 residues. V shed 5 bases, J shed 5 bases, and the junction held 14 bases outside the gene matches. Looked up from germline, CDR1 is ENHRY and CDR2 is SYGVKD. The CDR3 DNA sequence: TGTGCCATCAGTCCACCGGGACAGAATCTTTTGTATGGCTACACCTTC. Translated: CAISPPGQNLLYGYTF.

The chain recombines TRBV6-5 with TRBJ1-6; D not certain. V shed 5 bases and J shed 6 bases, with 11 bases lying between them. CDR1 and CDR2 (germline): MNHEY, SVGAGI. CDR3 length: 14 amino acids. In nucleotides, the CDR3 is TGTGCCAGCAGTCCCGTGGGCTTTAATTCACCCCTCCACTTT. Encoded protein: CASSPVGFNSPLHF.

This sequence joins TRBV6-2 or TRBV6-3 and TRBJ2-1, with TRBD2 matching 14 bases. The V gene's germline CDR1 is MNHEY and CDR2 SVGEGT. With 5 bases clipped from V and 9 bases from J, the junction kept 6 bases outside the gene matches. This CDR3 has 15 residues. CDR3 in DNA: TGTGCCAGCAGTCGACTAGCGGGGGGGGCCCGTGAGCAGTTCTTC. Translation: CASSRLAGGAREQFF.

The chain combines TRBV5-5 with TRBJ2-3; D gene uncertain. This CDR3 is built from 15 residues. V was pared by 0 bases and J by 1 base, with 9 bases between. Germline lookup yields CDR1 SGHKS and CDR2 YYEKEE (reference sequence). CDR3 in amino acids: CASSLAADRTDTQYF. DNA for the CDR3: TGTGCCAGCAGCTTGGCGGCAGACCGCACAGATACGCAGTATTTT.

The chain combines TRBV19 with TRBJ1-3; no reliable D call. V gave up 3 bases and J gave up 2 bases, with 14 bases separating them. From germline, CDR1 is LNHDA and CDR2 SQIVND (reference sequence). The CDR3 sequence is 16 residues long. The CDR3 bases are TGTGCCAGTAGTATCAGGTGGGATCGGACTGGAAACACCATATATTTT. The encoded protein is CASSIRWDRTGNTIYF.

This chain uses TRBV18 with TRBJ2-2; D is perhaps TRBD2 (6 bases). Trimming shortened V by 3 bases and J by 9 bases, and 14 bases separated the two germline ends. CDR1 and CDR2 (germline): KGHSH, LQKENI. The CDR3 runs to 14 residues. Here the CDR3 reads CASSPTSGSRELFF. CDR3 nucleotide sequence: TGTGCCAGCTCACCGACTAGTGGTAGCCGGGAGCTGTTTTTT.

CDR3 in amino acids: CASSRTAHNPNYGYTF. CDR3 coding DNA: TGTGCCAGCAGCCGGACAGCCCACAACCCAAACTATGGCTACACCTTC. The chain uses TRBV5-6 and TRBJ1-2, with TRBD1 as a possible D gene (6 bases). Germline V lookup: CDR1 SGHDT, CDR2 YYEEEE. The germline V and J ends were trimmed by 4 bases and 2 bases, with 18 bases remaining between them. The CDR3 sequence is 16 residues long.

The DNA of the CDR3 is TGTGCCAGCAGCCCAACCGGCGGGCGAAGCCAAGGAAACACCATATATTTT. Protein product: CASSPTGGRSQGNTIYF. The rearrangement joins TRBV7-9 to TRBJ1-3, with D unresolved. Germline CDR1 reads SEHNR; CDR2 reads FQNEAQ (reference sequence). Trimming took off 5 bases at V and 4 bases at J, with 21 bases between the two ends. The CDR3 covers 17 residues.

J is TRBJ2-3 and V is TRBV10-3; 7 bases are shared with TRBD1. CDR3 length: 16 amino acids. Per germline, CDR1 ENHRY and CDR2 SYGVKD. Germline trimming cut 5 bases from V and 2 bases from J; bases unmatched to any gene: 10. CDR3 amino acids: CAISLQGPGVTDTQYF. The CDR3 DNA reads TGTGCCATCAGTTTACAGGGGCCCGGTGTCACAGATACGCAGTATTTT.

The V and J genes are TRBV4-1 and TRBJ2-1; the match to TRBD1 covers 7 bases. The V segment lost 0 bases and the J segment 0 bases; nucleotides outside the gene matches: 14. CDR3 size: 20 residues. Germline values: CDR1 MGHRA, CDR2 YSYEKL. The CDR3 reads CASSQEKRQGPLGSYNEQFF. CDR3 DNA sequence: TGCGCCAGCAGCCAAGAAAAGCGACAGGGACCTCTGGGCTCCTACAATGAGCAGTTCTTC.

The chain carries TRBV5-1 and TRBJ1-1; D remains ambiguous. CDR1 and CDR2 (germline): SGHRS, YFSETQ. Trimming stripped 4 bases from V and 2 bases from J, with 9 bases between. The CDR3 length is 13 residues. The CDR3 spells CASSPGLNTEAFF. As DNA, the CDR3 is TGCGCCAGCAGCCCAGGACTAAACACTGAAGCTTTCTTT.

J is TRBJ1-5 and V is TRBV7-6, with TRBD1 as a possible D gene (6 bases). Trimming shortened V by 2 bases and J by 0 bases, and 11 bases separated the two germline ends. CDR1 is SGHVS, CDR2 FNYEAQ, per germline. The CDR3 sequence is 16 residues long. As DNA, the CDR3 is TGTGCCAGCAGCTTATCTCCGGACAGTAGCAATCAGCCCCAGCATTTT. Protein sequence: CASSLSPDSSNQPQHF.

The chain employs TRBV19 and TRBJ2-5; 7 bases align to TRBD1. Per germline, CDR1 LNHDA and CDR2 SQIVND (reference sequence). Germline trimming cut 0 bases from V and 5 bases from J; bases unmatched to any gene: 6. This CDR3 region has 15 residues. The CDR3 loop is CASSIDSTGSETQYF. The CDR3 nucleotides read TGTGCCAGTAGTATAGATTCGACAGGGTCGGAGACCCAGTACTTC.

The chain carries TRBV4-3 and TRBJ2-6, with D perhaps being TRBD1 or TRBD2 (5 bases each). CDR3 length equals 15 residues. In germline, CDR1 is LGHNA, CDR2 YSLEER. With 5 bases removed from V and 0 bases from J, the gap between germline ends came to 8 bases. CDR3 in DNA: TGCGCCAGCAGCAGAGGGGACTCTGGGGCCAACGTCCTGACTTTC. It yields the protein CASSRGDSGANVLTF.

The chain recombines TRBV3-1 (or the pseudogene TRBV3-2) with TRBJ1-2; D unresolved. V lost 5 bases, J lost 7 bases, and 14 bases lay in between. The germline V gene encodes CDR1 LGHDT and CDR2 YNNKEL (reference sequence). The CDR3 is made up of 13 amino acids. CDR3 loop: CASSEEVFGGYTF. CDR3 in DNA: TGTGCCAGCAGCGAGGAGGTATTTGGTGGCTACACCTTC.

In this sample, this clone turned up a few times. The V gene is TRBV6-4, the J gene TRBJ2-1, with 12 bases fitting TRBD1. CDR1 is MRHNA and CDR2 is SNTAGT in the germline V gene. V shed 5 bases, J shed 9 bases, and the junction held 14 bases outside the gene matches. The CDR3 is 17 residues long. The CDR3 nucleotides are TGTGCCAGCAGTCGTGAGCTCATTGGGACAGGGGGCGGTGAGCAGTTCTTC. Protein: CASSRELIGTGGGEQFF.

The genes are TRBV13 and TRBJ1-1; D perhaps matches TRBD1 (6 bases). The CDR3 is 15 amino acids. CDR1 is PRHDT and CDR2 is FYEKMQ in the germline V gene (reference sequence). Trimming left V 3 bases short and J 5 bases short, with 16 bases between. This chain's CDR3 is CASSLQQGVGTEAFF. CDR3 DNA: TGTGCCAGCAGCTTGCAACAGGGTGTGGGGACTGAAGCTTTCTTT. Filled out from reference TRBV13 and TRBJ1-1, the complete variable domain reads AAGVIQSPRHLIKEKRETATLKCYPIPRHDTVYWYQQGPGQDPQFLISFYEKMQSDKGSIPDRFSAQQFSDYHSELNMSSLELGDSALYFCASSLQQGVGTEAFFGQGTRLTVV.

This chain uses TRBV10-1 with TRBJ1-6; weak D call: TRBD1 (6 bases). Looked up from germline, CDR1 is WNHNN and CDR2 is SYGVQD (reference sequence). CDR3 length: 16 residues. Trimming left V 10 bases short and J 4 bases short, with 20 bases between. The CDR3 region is CANLTGIPFYNSPLHF. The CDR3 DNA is TGCGCCAACCTTACAGGGATCCCTTTTTATAATTCACCCCTCCACTTT.

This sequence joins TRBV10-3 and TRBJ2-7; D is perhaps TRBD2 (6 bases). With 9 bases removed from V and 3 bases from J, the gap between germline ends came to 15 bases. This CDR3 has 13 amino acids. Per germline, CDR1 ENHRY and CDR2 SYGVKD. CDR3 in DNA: TGTGCCATTACGAGCGGGCTTAACTACGAGCAGTACTTC. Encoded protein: CAITSGLNYEQYF.

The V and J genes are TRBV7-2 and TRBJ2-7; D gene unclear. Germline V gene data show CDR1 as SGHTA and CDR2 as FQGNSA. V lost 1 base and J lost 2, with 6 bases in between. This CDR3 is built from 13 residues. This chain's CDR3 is CASSLDFPYEQYF. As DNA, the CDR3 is TGTGCCAGCAGCTTAGACTTCCCCTACGAGCAGTACTTC.

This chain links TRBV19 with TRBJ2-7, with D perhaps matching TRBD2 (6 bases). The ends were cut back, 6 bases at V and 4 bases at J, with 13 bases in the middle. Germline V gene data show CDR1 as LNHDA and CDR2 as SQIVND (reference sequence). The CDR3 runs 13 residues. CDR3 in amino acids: CASSPVGGYEQYF. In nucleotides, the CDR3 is TGTGCCAGTAGCCCCGTAGGAGGGTACGAGCAGTACTTC. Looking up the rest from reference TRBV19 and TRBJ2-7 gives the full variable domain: DGGITQSPKYLFRKEGQNVTLSCEQNLNHDAMYWYRQDPGQGLRLIYYSQIVNDFQKGDIAEGYSVSREKKESFPLTVTSAQKNPTAFYLCASSPVGGYEQYFGPGTRLTVT.

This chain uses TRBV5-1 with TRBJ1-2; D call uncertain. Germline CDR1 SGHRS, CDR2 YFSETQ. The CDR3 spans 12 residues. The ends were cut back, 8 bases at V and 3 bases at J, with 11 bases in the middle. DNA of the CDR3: TGCGCCAGGGCTCGGGGTGACTATGGCTACACCTTC. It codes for CARARGDYGYTF.

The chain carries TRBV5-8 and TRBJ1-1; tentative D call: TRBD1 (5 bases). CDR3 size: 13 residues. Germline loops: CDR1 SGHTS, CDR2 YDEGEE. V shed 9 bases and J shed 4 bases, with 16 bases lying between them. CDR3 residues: CANKGSGGTEAFF. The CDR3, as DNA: TGTGCCAATAAGGGATCCGGGGGCACTGAAGCTTTCTTT.

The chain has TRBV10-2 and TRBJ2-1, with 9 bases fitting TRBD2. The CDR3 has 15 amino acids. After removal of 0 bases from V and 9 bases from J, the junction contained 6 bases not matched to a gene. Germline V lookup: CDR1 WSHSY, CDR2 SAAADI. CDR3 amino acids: CASSESSGSAGEQFF. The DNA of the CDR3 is TGCGCCAGCAGTGAGTCTAGCGGGAGTGCTGGTGAGCAGTTCTTC.

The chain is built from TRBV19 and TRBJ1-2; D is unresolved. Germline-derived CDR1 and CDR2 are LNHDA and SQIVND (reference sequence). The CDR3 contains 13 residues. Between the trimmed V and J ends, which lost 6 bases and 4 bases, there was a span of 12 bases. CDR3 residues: CASSLDDLYGYTF. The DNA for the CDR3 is TGTGCCAGTAGCCTTGATGACCTCTATGGCTACACCTTC.

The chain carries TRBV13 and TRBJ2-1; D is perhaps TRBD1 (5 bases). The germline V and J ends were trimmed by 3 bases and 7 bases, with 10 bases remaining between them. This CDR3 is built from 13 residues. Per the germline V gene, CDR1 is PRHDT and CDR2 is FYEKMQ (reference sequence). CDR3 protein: CASSFEGANEQFF. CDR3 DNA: TGTGCCAGCAGCTTTGAAGGGGCGAATGAGCAGTTCTTC.

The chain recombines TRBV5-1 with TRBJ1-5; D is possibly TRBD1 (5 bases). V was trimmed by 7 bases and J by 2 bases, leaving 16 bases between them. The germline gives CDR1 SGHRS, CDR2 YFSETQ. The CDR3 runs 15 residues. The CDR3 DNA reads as TGCGCCAGCCGGGAGGGGTACGCTGGCAATCAGCCCCAGCATTTT. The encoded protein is CASREGYAGNQPQHF.